What follows are 26 T cell receptor beta chains derived from one specimen sequenced in a study of OX40 agonist ivuxolimab in advanced cancers. Measured with immunoSEQ multiplex PCR; TCRdb has only the in-frame clones, and not every one. The sample carries tens of thousands of clones, about 80% recorded once. The starting material was CD4+ or CD8+ T cells sorted from blood, obtained in a trial of the OX40 agonist ivuxolimab. The receptors stem from an adult with an advanced solid tumor such as melanoma, head and neck, liver or kidney cancer.

The chain combines TRBV5-1 with TRBJ1-1; D call uncertain. The V gene lost 4 bases and the J gene lost 2 bases, with 18 bases spanning the gap. The CDR3 runs to 16 residues. Germline V gene data show CDR1 as SGHRS and CDR2 as YFSETQ. DNA of the CDR3: TGCGCCAGCAGCGTTGACCGGACTTCCTTCAACACTGAAGCTTTCTTT. It translates to CASSVDRTSFNTEAFF. Based on the CDR3 plus reference TRBV5-1 and TRBJ1-1, the full variable domain is KAGVTQTPRYLIKTRGQQVTLSCSPISGHRSVSWYQQTPGQGLQFLFEYFSETQRNKGNFPGRFSGRQFSNSRSEMNVSTLELGDSALYLCASSVDRTSFNTEAFFGQGTRLTVV.

The V and J genes are TRBV19 and TRBJ1-2; unclear D gene. The V end was cut by 1 base, the J end by 13 bases, with 13 bases between. The CDR3 is 12 residues long. Looked up from germline, CDR1 is LNHDA and CDR2 is SQIVND (reference sequence). This chain's CDR3 is CASSIGGVDFTF. The CDR3 coding sequence is TGTGCCAGTAGTATAGGGGGTGTGGACTTCACCTTC.

This chain connects TRBV7-6 to TRBJ2-7; D is uncertain. The V end was cut by 2 bases, the J end by 0 bases, with 8 bases between. Germline-derived CDR1 and CDR2 are SGHVS and FNYEAQ. This CDR3 region has 14 residues. As DNA, the CDR3 is TGTGCCAGCAGCTTATTCGACCGCTCCTACGAGCAGTACTTC. This gives the protein CASSLFDRSYEQYF.

Turning to this clone: Other nucleotide sequences from this sample produce the same CDR3. This chain uses TRBV6-5 with TRBJ1-6; the D gene is possibly TRBD1 (6 bases). Germline V CDR1 and CDR2: MNHEY, SVGAGI. The V end lost 2 bases, the J end lost 10 bases, and 15 bases lay between the germline ends. The CDR3 is 15 amino acids. The CDR3 is CASSYTGAGGSPLHF. CDR3 nucleotides: TGTGCCAGCAGTTACACGGGGGCAGGAGGGTCACCCCTCCACTTT.

This rearrangement joins TRBV23-1 to TRBJ2-1; TRBD1 agrees at 11 bases. TRBV23-1 is marked as an open reading frame, function uncertain. V lost 4 bases and J lost 5; bases outside the gene matches: 7. The CDR3 is 16 residues long. For the CDR3, the DNA is TGCGCCAGCAGTCCCTCGGGACAGGGGGATCACAATGAGCAGTTCTTC. Protein: CASSPSGQGDHNEQFF.

The genes are TRBV18 and TRBJ1-2, with 7 positions matching TRBD1. J lost 4 bases, V lost 0 bases, and 5 bases had no gene match. The CDR3 is 15 amino acids. Germline lookup yields CDR1 KGHSH and CDR2 LQKENI. In DNA, the CDR3 is TGTGCCAGCTCACCACCCGGGACAGAGATCTATGGCTACACCTTC. Its translation is CASSPPGTEIYGYTF. Complete variable domain (other parts from reference TRBV18 and TRBJ1-2): NAGVMQNPRHLVRRRGQEARLRCSPMKGHSHVYWYRQLPEEGLKFMVYLQKENIIDESGMPKERFSAEFPKEGPSILRIQQVVRGDSAAYFCASSPPGTEIYGYTFGSGTRLTVV.

V and J are TRBV2 and TRBJ2-7; the D gene is possibly TRBD1 (5 bases). Germline CDR1 reads SNHLY; CDR2 reads FYNNEI. With 4 bases removed from V and 3 bases from J, the gap between germline ends came to 7 bases. This CDR3 spans 12 amino acids. CDR3 residues: CASSVRDYEQYF. The CDR3 DNA is TGTGCCAGCAGTGTCAGGGACTACGAGCAGTACTTC.

The chain links TRBV11-3 to TRBJ1-1; D is unresolved. Trimming removed 4 bases at V and 0 bases at J, with 12 bases between. The CDR3 consists of 15 residues. Germline V lookup: CDR1 SGHNT, CDR2 YENEEA. CDR3 amino acids: CASSSGIGLNTEAFF. The CDR3, as DNA: TGTGCCAGCAGCTCTGGTATAGGGTTGAACACTGAAGCTTTCTTT.

The chain carries TRBV11-3 and TRBJ2-1; tentative D call: TRBD1 (6 bases). This CDR3 is 15 amino acids long. Trimming removed 5 bases at V and 7 bases at J, with 18 bases between. Germline CDR1 reads SGHNT; CDR2 reads YENEEA. The CDR3 DNA follows: TGTGCCAGCAGCCCACAGGGTCAGAGGGGGAATGAGCAGTTCTTC. Translated, it gives CASSPQGQRGNEQFF.

The rearrangement joins TRBV5-1 to TRBJ2-7, with TRBD1 as a possible D gene (6 bases). Germline CDR1 SGHRS, CDR2 YFSETQ. Trimming cost V 3 bases and J 3 bases, with 16 bases left between them. This CDR3 region has 15 residues. For the CDR3, the DNA is TGCGCCAGCAGCTCCTTCGCCGGGACAAACTACGAGCAGTACTTC. Translated: CASSSFAGTNYEQYF.

This clone has more than one count but fewer than ten. The chain carries TRBV7-3 and TRBJ1-2; 8 nucleotides line up with TRBD1. Germline V gives CDR1 SGHTA, CDR2 FQGTGA. The length of the CDR3 is 14 residues. Germline trimming cut 5 bases from V and 8 bases from J; bases unmatched to any gene: 10. The CDR3 bases are TGTGCCAGCAGCCCCAGGGGGCTGAGCGAAGGCTACACCTTC. Amino acids: CASSPRGLSEGYTF.

This clone has just one count. V usage is TRBV9 and J usage is TRBJ2-1, with 10 bases aligning to TRBD2. Germline CDR1 is SGDLS and CDR2 is YYNGEE. Trimming at V came to 1 base and at J to 10 bases, leaving 8 bases not matched to a gene. This CDR3 comprises 15 residues. CDR3 nucleotides: TGTGCCAGCAGCGTACGGATGGCTAGCGGGGGCGAGCAGTTCTTC. Its translation: CASSVRMASGGEQFF.

This chain uses TRBV7-2 with TRBJ1-5; D ambiguous. The CDR3 spans 14 residues. Germline-derived CDR1 and CDR2 are SGHTA and FQGNSA. V gave up 1 base and J gave up 4 bases, with 8 bases separating them. In DNA form, the CDR3 reads TGTGCCAGCAGCTTAGGTTCAACTAATCAGCCCCAGCATTTT. Amino acid sequence: CASSLGSTNQPQHF.

The CDR3 bases are TGTGCCAGCAGCTTACTGAGAAACTATGGCTACACCTTC. Residues: CASSLLRNYGYTF. J is TRBJ1-2 and V is TRBV11-2; D remains ambiguous. Trimming cost V 2 bases and J 2 bases, with 6 bases left between them. The CDR3 is made up of 13 amino acids. The germline CDR1 and CDR2 sequences are SGHAT and FQNNGV.

The CDR3 nucleotides are TGTGCCAGCGAACGGACCCATGGAGCAGATACGCAGTATTTT. Protein product: CASERTHGADTQYF. The rearrangement links TRBV2 to TRBJ2-3; no definite D call. The CDR3 is 14 residues long. Trimming pared 8 bases from V and 4 bases from J, leaving 16 bases between. CDR1 and CDR2 from the germline V gene are SNHLY and FYNNEI. Full variable domain (missing parts from reference TRBV2 and TRBJ2-3): EPEVTQTPSHQVTQMGQEVILRCVPISNHLYFYWYRQILGQKVEFLVSFYNNEISEKSEIFDDQFSVERPDGSNFTLKIRSTKLEDSAMYFCASERTHGADTQYFGPGTRLTVL.

The chain is built from TRBV29-1 and TRBJ2-5; 9 nucleotides align to TRBD2. There are 13 residues in the CDR3. The V gene's germline CDR1 is SQVTM and CDR2 ANQGSEA. Trimming took 7 bases from V and 2 from J; bases not matched to a gene: 5. This CDR3 reads CSASLAGQETQYF. CDR3 nucleotides: TGCAGCGCCTCCCTAGCGGGGCAAGAGACCCAGTACTTC.

V usage is TRBV4-1 and J usage is TRBJ2-5, with D maybe TRBD2 (5 bases). Trimming left V 0 bases short and J 3 bases short, with 17 bases between. The length of the CDR3 is 17 residues. The germline V gene has CDR1 MGHRA and CDR2 YSYEKL. CDR3 DNA: TGCGCCAGCAGCCAAGAACCGTCCGGGATGGGGAAAGAGACCCAGTACTTC. Translating it yields CASSQEPSGMGKETQYF.

This sequence joins TRBV15 and TRBJ2-3; D unresolved. Germline V CDR1 and CDR2: LNHNV, YYDKDF (reference sequence). V was trimmed by 0 bases and J by 1 base, leaving 8 bases between them. This CDR3 comprises 15 residues. CDR3 nucleotides: TGTGCCACCAGCAGAGATCTCCAGGGCACAGATACGCAGTATTTT. This gives the protein CATSRDLQGTDTQYF.

CDR3 loop: CASSPIGYNEQFF. Here the CDR3 DNA reads TGTGCCAGCAGCCCTATAGGGTACAATGAGCAGTTCTTC. The chain employs TRBV11-2 and TRBJ2-1; D uncertain. The V gene's germline CDR1 is SGHAT and CDR2 FQNNGV. The V and J ends lost 5 bases and 4 bases respectively, with 9 bases between them. The CDR3 is 13 amino acids.

The genes are TRBV30 and TRBJ1-4, with unresolved D. The CDR3 runs 11 residues. The V gene's germline CDR1 is GTSNPN and CDR2 SVGIG (reference sequence). Deletions cut 5 bases from V and 14 bases from J, with 15 bases between. The DNA of the CDR3 is TGTGCCTGGGGAAGGGCCGGCAAGCTGTTTTTT. Residues: CAWGRAGKLFF.

The chain carries TRBV18 and TRBJ1-1; D uncertain. The germline CDR1 and CDR2 sequences are KGHSH and LQKENI. The CDR3 sequence is 15 residues long. Trimming removed 3 bases at V and 0 bases at J, with 11 bases between. In DNA form, the CDR3 reads TGTGCCAGCTCACCCACCGCACAGATGAACACTGAAGCTTTCTTT. The encoded protein is CASSPTAQMNTEAFF.

The genes are TRBV5-5 and TRBJ1-5; D is ambiguous. With 0 bases removed from V and 5 bases from J, the gap between germline ends came to 9 bases. This CDR3 has 14 residues. Germline lookup yields CDR1 SGHKS and CDR2 YYEKEE (reference sequence). The CDR3 nucleotides read TGTGCCAGCAGCTTGGGGCAGCTTTATCAGCCCCAGCATTTT. It translates to CASSLGQLYQPQHF.

The gene calls are TRBV25-1 and TRBJ1-2, with 9 bases lining up with TRBD1. Germline V CDR1 and CDR2: MGHDK, SYGVNS. This CDR3 has 12 amino acids. Trimming removed 7 bases from V and 8 bases from J; junction bases left unmatched: 5. The CDR3 sequence: CASNTGTGGYTF. CDR3 DNA sequence: TGTGCCAGCAATACCGGGACAGGGGGCTACACCTTC.

This chain connects TRBV7-2 to TRBJ1-6; D possibly corresponds to TRBD1 (5 bases). The CDR3 loop spans 14 amino acids. CDR1 is SGHTA and CDR2 is FQGNSA in the germline V gene. The ends were cut back, 1 base at V and 4 bases at J, with 5 bases in the middle. CDR3 sequence reads: CASSLGGYNSPLHF. DNA for the CDR3: TGTGCCAGCAGCTTAGGGGGGTATAATTCACCCCTCCACTTT.

This chain joins TRBV6-1 and TRBJ2-3, with D perhaps being TRBD1 or TRBD2 (5 bases each). The CDR3 spans 14 residues. CDR1 is MNHNS and CDR2 is SASEGT in the germline V gene. V was cut by 4 bases and J by 1 base, with 9 bases left in between. The CDR3 region is CASSVRDRTDTQYF. In nucleotides, the CDR3 is TGTGCCAGCAGTGTCCGGGACCGCACAGATACGCAGTATTTT.

The chain couples TRBV9 to TRBJ1-2; 7 bases line up with TRBD1. The CDR3 runs to 13 residues. Per germline, CDR1 SGDLS and CDR2 YYNGEE. With 6 bases clipped from V and 4 bases from J, the junction kept 6 bases outside the gene matches. The CDR3 nucleotides read TGTGCCAGCACCCAGACAGGGATCTATGGCTACACCTTC. Translated: CASTQTGIYGYTF.